Listed below are T cell receptor beta chains from one sample, sequenced in a study of blood T cell repertoires in COVID-19. Clones were read by immunoSEQ multiplex PCR, and TCRdb kept only the in-frame ones, dropping some. This table has approximately 200,000 clones, approximately 90% appearing once. The sample was peripheral blood. The receptors stem from a man between 25 and 39 years old with COVID-19, enrolled during active disease. The CDR3 runs from the conserved cysteine through the conserved F or W. The order of the fields is clone size, J gene, D gene, V gene, CDR3 protein, CDR3 DNA. The D gene is left open where the match is weak. Clone size, where shown, is once, few, many, or a class for clones that have expanded.

clone_size: .; j_call: TRBJ1-3; d_call: .; v_call: TRBV7-2; cdr3_aa: CASSLASGSSGNTIYF; cdr3_nt: TGTGCCAGCAGCTTAGCCTCAGGCAGCTCTGGAAACACCATATATTTT
clone_size: .; j_call: TRBJ2-7; d_call: TRBD1; v_call: TRBV11-3; cdr3_aa: CASRGQGDYEQYF; cdr3_nt: TGTGCCAGCAGAGGACAGGGGGATTACGAGCAGTACTTC
clone_size: .; j_call: TRBJ2-1; d_call: TRBD2; v_call: TRBV28; cdr3_aa: CASSLAGGVNEQFF; cdr3_nt: TGTGCCAGCAGTCTAGCGGGAGGGGTCAATGAGCAGTTCTTC
clone_size: .; j_call: TRBJ1-5; d_call: TRBD1; v_call: TRBV19; cdr3_aa: CASSAQGQGQPQHF; cdr3_nt: TGTGCCAGTAGTGCCCAAGGACAGGGTCAGCCCCAGCATTTT
clone_size: .; j_call: TRBJ2-3; d_call: .; v_call: TRBV28; cdr3_aa: CASTRSPASPTQYF; cdr3_nt: TGTGCCAGCACGAGGTCACCCGCATCCCCTACGCAGTATTTT
clone_size: .; j_call: TRBJ2-7; d_call: TRBD2; v_call: TRBV27; cdr3_aa: CASSRGLNYEQYF; cdr3_nt: TGTGCCAGCAGCCGGGGACTAAATTACGAGCAGTACTTC
clone_size: few; j_call: TRBJ2-5; d_call: .; v_call: TRBV18; cdr3_aa: CASSPAGGTQYF; cdr3_nt: TGTGCCAGCTCCCCCGCCGGGGGGACCCAGTACTTC
clone_size: .; j_call: TRBJ2-7; d_call: .; v_call: TRBV4-1; cdr3_aa: CASSQDTGLTYEQYF; cdr3_nt: TGCGCCAGCAGCCAAGACACAGGTTTGACTTACGAGCAGTACTTC
clone_size: .; j_call: TRBJ2-1; d_call: TRBD2; v_call: TRBV28; cdr3_aa: CASSLAGGEFF; cdr3_nt: TGTGCCAGCAGTTTGGCGGGAGGGGAGTTCTTC
clone_size: .; j_call: TRBJ1-3; d_call: TRBD1; v_call: TRBV3-1/TRBV3-2; cdr3_aa: CASSQVVTGGLLSSGNTIYF; cdr3_nt: TGTGCCAGCAGCCAAGTCGTGACAGGGGGCCTTCTAAGCTCTGGAAACACCATATATTTT
clone_size: .; j_call: TRBJ2-1; d_call: TRBD2; v_call: TRBV19; cdr3_aa: CASSRASSGAYNEQFF; cdr3_nt: TGTGCCAGTAGTAGAGCATCTAGCGGGGCCTACAATGAGCAGTTCTTC
clone_size: .; j_call: TRBJ1-1; d_call: .; v_call: TRBV5-4; cdr3_aa: CASRSSGEAFF; cdr3_nt: TGTGCCAGCAGAAGCTCAGGTGAAGCTTTCTTT
clone_size: .; j_call: TRBJ2-5; d_call: TRBD2; v_call: TRBV6-2/TRBV6-3; cdr3_aa: CASSPLLAGGQETQYF; cdr3_nt: TGTGCCAGCAGCCCTCTACTAGCGGGGGGGCAAGAGACCCAGTACTTC
clone_size: .; j_call: TRBJ2-7; d_call: TRBD2; v_call: TRBV24-1; cdr3_aa: CATSVRGGRGEQYF; cdr3_nt: TGTGCCACCAGTGTAAGAGGCGGGAGAGGCGAGCAGTACTTC
clone_size: .; j_call: TRBJ1-4; d_call: TRBD1; v_call: TRBV27; cdr3_aa: CASSLRRTGGGKSNEKLFF; cdr3_nt: TGTGCCAGCAGTTTAAGACGGACAGGGGGCGGGAAAAGTAATGAAAAACTGTTTTTT
clone_size: .; j_call: TRBJ1-3; d_call: TRBD1; v_call: TRBV3-1/TRBV3-2; cdr3_aa: CASSQFLTGAGNTIYF; cdr3_nt: TGTGCCAGCAGCCAATTCCTTACAGGGGCAGGAAACACCATATATTTT
clone_size: .; j_call: TRBJ1-5; d_call: .; v_call: TRBV27; cdr3_aa: CASSPQSGPYSNQPQHF; cdr3_nt: TGTGCCAGCAGTCCCCAGTCAGGGCCATATAGCAATCAGCCCCAGCATTTT
clone_size: once; j_call: TRBJ1-1; d_call: TRBD1; v_call: TRBV27; cdr3_aa: CASSFDRGLMNTEAFF; cdr3_nt: TGTGCCAGCAGTTTTGACAGGGGACTCATGAACACTGAAGCTTTCTTT
clone_size: few; j_call: TRBJ2-7; d_call: .; v_call: TRBV5-1; cdr3_aa: CASSLAGWEAYSYEQYF; cdr3_nt: TGCGCCAGCAGCTTGGCCGGATGGGAGGCCTACTCCTACGAGCAGTACTTC
clone_size: once; j_call: TRBJ1-1; d_call: .; v_call: TRBV9; cdr3_aa: CASSVSAVGEAFF; cdr3_nt: TGTGCCAGCAGCGTATCGGCGGTCGGGGAAGCTTTCTTT
clone_size: .; j_call: TRBJ2-3; d_call: TRBD2; v_call: TRBV7-3; cdr3_aa: CASSPGTTYTDTQYF; cdr3_nt: TGTGCCAGCAGCCCCGGGACTACCTACACAGATACGCAGTATTTT
clone_size: .; j_call: TRBJ2-2; d_call: .; v_call: TRBV7-6; cdr3_aa: CASSPRTENTGELFF; cdr3_nt: TGTGCCAGCAGTCCTCGGACAGAGAACACCGGGGAGCTGTTTTTT
clone_size: few; j_call: TRBJ2-2; d_call: TRBD1; v_call: TRBV19; cdr3_aa: CASTVWTGTETGELFF; cdr3_nt: TGTGCCAGTACCGTTTGGACCGGGACAGAGACCGGGGAGCTGTTTTTT
clone_size: .; j_call: TRBJ1-6; d_call: .; v_call: TRBV24-1; cdr3_aa: CATSAGTGYNSPLHF; cdr3_nt: TGTGCCACCAGTGCTGGAACAGGATATAATTCACCCCTCCACTTT
clone_size: .; j_call: TRBJ2-7; d_call: TRBD2; v_call: TRBV7-9; cdr3_aa: CASRAPGTSGDYEQYF; cdr3_nt: TGTGCCAGCAGGGCCCCTGGGACTAGCGGGGACTACGAGCAGTACTTC
clone_size: .; j_call: TRBJ1-2; d_call: TRBD1; v_call: TRBV19; cdr3_aa: CATTRGTEYGYTF; cdr3_nt: TGTGCCACCACCCGAGGGACAGAATATGGCTACACCTTC
clone_size: .; j_call: TRBJ1-1; d_call: .; v_call: TRBV4-2; cdr3_aa: CASSSEREGETEAFF; cdr3_nt: TGTGCCAGCAGCTCGGAGAGGGAGGGGGAGACTGAAGCTTTCTTT
clone_size: .; j_call: TRBJ1-3; d_call: TRBD1; v_call: TRBV2; cdr3_aa: CASSGERTGTGNTIYF; cdr3_nt: TGTGCCAGCAGTGGAGAACGGACAGGGACTGGAAACACCATATATTTT
clone_size: .; j_call: TRBJ2-7; d_call: .; v_call: TRBV27; cdr3_aa: CASHPLGAGTYEQYF; cdr3_nt: TGTGCCAGCCATCCGCTGGGTGCGGGAACCTACGAGCAGTACTTC
clone_size: .; j_call: TRBJ1-1; d_call: .; v_call: TRBV29-1; cdr3_aa: CSVLGEGVTEAFF; cdr3_nt: TGCAGCGTTTTAGGAGAGGGAGTCACTGAAGCTTTCTTT
clone_size: .; j_call: TRBJ2-5; d_call: TRBD1; v_call: TRBV7-2; cdr3_aa: CASSSGTGQETQYF; cdr3_nt: TGTGCCAGCAGCTCCGGGACAGGACAAGAGACCCAGTACTTC
clone_size: few; j_call: TRBJ2-2; d_call: .; v_call: TRBV19; cdr3_aa: CASNPGGNTGELFF; cdr3_nt: TGTGCCAGTAACCCCGGGGGGAACACCGGGGAGCTGTTTTTT
clone_size: .; j_call: TRBJ2-5; d_call: TRBD1; v_call: TRBV18; cdr3_aa: CASSPSPLNPGTGRMETQYF; cdr3_nt: TGTGCCAGCTCACCCTCACCACTTAACCCCGGGACAGGGAGGATGGAGACCCAGTACTTC
clone_size: .; j_call: TRBJ2-7; d_call: .; v_call: TRBV6-1; cdr3_aa: CASSEGQYYEQYF; cdr3_nt: TGTGCCAGCAGTGAAGGACAGTATTACGAGCAGTACTTC
clone_size: .; j_call: TRBJ2-7; d_call: .; v_call: TRBV6-1; cdr3_aa: CASSDRQTYEQYF; cdr3_nt: TGTGCCAGCAGTGATAGACAAACCTACGAGCAGTACTTC
clone_size: .; j_call: TRBJ1-3; d_call: .; v_call: TRBV3-1/TRBV3-2; cdr3_aa: CASSPRKGDSGNTIYF; cdr3_nt: TGTGCCAGCAGCCCACGCAAGGGGGACTCTGGAAACACCATATATTTT
clone_size: .; j_call: TRBJ1-3; d_call: .; v_call: TRBV6-5; cdr3_aa: CASSYLSSGNTIYF; cdr3_nt: TGTGCCAGCAGTTACCTATCCTCTGGAAACACCATATATTTT
clone_size: .; j_call: TRBJ1-5; d_call: .; v_call: TRBV7-2; cdr3_aa: CASSFFRSQPQHF; cdr3_nt: TGTGCCAGCAGCTTTTTTCGCAGTCAGCCCCAGCATTTT
clone_size: .; j_call: TRBJ2-7; d_call: .; v_call: TRBV20-1; cdr3_aa: CSASVRVPYEQYF; cdr3_nt: TGCAGTGCTAGTGTCCGGGTTCCCTACGAGCAGTACTTC
clone_size: .; j_call: TRBJ2-7; d_call: .; v_call: TRBV2; cdr3_aa: CASEGETYEQYF; cdr3_nt: TGTGCCAGCGAAGGAGAGACCTACGAGCAGTACTTC
clone_size: .; j_call: TRBJ1-2; d_call: TRBD1; v_call: TRBV7-2; cdr3_aa: CASSPGTGGEYGYTF; cdr3_nt: TGTGCCAGCAGCCCCGGGACAGGGGGGGAATATGGCTACACCTTC
clone_size: .; j_call: TRBJ2-3; d_call: TRBD1; v_call: TRBV18; cdr3_aa: CASSTTGLTGGFTDTQYF; cdr3_nt: TGTGCCAGCTCAACCACGGGTCTGACAGGGGGGTTCACAGATACGCAGTATTTT
clone_size: .; j_call: TRBJ2-7; d_call: .; v_call: TRBV20-1; cdr3_aa: CSAGPLYEQYF; cdr3_nt: TGCAGTGCTGGCCCCCTTTACGAGCAGTACTTC
clone_size: once; j_call: TRBJ2-5; d_call: .; v_call: TRBV4-2; cdr3_aa: CASSLALGGDQETQYF; cdr3_nt: TGTGCCAGCAGCCTCGCTCTAGGCGGGGACCAAGAGACCCAGTACTTC
clone_size: .; j_call: TRBJ2-1; d_call: TRBD2; v_call: TRBV5-1; cdr3_aa: CASSLVAGSGPNEQFF; cdr3_nt: TGCGCCAGCAGCTTGGTGGCCGGTAGCGGGCCCAATGAGCAGTTCTTC
clone_size: .; j_call: TRBJ1-5; d_call: TRBD1; v_call: TRBV5-6; cdr3_aa: CASSPGGRNQPQHF; cdr3_nt: TGTGCCAGCAGCCCAGGGGGCCGGAATCAGCCCCAGCATTTT
clone_size: once; j_call: TRBJ2-1; d_call: .; v_call: TRBV7-3; cdr3_aa: CASSSTDNEQFF; cdr3_nt: TGTGCCAGCAGCTCGACAGACAATGAGCAGTTCTTC
clone_size: .; j_call: TRBJ1-1; d_call: .; v_call: TRBV7-3; cdr3_aa: CASSSGLNTEAFF; cdr3_nt: TGTGCCAGCAGCAGCGGGTTGAACACTGAAGCTTTCTTT
clone_size: .; j_call: TRBJ1-6; d_call: .; v_call: TRBV28; cdr3_aa: CASTSQAVNSPLHF; cdr3_nt: TGTGCCAGCACTTCGCAGGCCGTCAATTCACCCCTCCACTTT
clone_size: .; j_call: TRBJ2-1; d_call: TRBD1; v_call: TRBV7-3; cdr3_aa: CASSPNTGQLSLQGQFF; cdr3_nt: TGTGCCAGCAGCCCAAACACGGGACAGCTATCCCTCCAGGGGCAGTTCTTC
clone_size: .; j_call: TRBJ1-6; d_call: TRBD1; v_call: TRBV14; cdr3_aa: CASRSRSTGNNSPLHF; cdr3_nt: TGTGCCAGCAGATCCCGATCGACAGGGAATAATTCACCCCTCCACTTT
clone_size: .; j_call: TRBJ2-3; d_call: .; v_call: TRBV7-6; cdr3_aa: CASSSRTGRDGTDTQYF; cdr3_nt: TGTGCCAGCAGCTCAAGGACAGGGAGGGATGGCACAGATACGCAGTATTTT
clone_size: .; j_call: TRBJ2-2; d_call: .; v_call: TRBV19; cdr3_aa: CASSIEVDTGELFF; cdr3_nt: TGTGCCAGTAGTATTGAGGTGGACACCGGGGAGCTGTTTTTT